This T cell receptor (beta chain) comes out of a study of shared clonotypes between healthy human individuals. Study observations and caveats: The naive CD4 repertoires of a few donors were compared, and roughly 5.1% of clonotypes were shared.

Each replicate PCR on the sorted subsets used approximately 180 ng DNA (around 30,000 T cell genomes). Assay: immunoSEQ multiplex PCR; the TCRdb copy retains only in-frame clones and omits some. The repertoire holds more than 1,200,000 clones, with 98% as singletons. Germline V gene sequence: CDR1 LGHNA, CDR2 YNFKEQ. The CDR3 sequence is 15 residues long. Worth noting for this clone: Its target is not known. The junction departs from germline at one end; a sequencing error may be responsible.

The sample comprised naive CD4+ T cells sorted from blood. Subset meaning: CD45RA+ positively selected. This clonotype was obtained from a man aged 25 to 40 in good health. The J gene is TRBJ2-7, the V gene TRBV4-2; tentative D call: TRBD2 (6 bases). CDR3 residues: CASRQSLRENYEQYF. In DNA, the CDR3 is TGTGCCAGCCGCCAATCCCTTCGGGAGAACTACGAGCAGTACTTC.